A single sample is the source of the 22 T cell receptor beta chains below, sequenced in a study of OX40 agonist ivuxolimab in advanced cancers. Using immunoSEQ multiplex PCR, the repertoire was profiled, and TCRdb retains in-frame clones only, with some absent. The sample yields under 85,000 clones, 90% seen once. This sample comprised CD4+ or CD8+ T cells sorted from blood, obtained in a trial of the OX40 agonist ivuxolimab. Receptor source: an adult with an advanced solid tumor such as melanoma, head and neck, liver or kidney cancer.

The CDR3, as DNA: TGTGCCAGCAGCATAGTCCCCGGGAGCTCCTACGAGCAGTACTTC. Translating gives CASSIVPGSSYEQYF. The rearrangement joins TRBV11-2 to TRBJ2-7, with D perhaps TRBD2 (6 bases). V was clipped by 5 bases and J by 0 bases, with 14 bases between them. The CDR3 consists of 15 residues. Germline assignment: CDR1 SGHAT and CDR2 FQNNGV.

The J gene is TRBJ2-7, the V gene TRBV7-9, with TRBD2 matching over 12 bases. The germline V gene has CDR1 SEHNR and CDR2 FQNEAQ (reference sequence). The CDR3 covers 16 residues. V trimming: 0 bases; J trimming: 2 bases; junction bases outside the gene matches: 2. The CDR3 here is CASSLALAGGPYEQYF. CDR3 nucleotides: TGTGCCAGCAGCTTAGCTCTAGCGGGAGGGCCCTACGAGCAGTACTTC.

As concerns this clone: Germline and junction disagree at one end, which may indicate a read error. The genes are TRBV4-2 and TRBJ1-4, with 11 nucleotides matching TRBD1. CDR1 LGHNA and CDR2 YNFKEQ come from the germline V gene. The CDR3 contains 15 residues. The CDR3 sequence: CASSQDPGTGGIVCF. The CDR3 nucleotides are TGTGCCAGCAGCCAAGATCCCGGGACAGGGGGAATAGTGTGTTTT.

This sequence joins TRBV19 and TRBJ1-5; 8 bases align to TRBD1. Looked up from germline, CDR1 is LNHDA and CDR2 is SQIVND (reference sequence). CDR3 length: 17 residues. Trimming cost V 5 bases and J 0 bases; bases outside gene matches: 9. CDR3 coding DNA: TGTGCCAGTAGTCCTTGGACAGGGCCAAATAGCAATCAGCCCCAGCATTTT. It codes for CASSPWTGPNSNQPQHF.

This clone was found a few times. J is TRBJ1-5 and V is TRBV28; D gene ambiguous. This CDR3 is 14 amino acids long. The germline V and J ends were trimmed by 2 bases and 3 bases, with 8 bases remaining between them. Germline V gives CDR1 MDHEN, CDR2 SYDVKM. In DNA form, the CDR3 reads TGTGCCAGCAGTTTAAACGGCCTCAATCAGCCCCAGCATTTT. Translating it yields CASSLNGLNQPQHF.

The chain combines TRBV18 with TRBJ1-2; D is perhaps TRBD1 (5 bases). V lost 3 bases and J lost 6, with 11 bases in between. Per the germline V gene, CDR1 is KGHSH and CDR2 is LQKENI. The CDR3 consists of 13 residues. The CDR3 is CASSPSGTHGYTF. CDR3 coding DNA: TGTGCCAGCTCACCCTCCGGGACTCATGGCTACACCTTC. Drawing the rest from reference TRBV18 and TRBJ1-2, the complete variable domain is NAGVMQNPRHLVRRRGQEARLRCSPMKGHSHVYWYRQLPEEGLKFMVYLQKENIIDESGMPKERFSAEFPKEGPSILRIQQVVRGDSAAYFCASSPSGTHGYTFGSGTRLTVV.

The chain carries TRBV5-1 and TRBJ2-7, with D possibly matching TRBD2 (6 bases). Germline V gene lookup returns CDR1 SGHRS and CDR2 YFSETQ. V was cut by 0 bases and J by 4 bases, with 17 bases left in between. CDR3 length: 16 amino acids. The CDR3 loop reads CASSLEAGSRGYEQYF. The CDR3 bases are TGCGCCAGCAGCTTGGAGGCGGGGAGTAGAGGTTACGAGCAGTACTTC.

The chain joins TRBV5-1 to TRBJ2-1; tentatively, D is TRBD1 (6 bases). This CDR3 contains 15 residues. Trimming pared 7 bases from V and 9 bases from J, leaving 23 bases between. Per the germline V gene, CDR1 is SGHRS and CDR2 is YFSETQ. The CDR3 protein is CASRSTGGPAGEQFF. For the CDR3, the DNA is TGCGCCAGCCGTAGTACTGGGGGCCCGGCCGGTGAGCAGTTCTTC. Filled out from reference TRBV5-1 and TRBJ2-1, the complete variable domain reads KAGVTQTPRYLIKTRGQQVTLSCSPISGHRSVSWYQQTPGQGLQFLFEYFSETQRNKGNFPGRFSGRQFSNSRSEMNVSTLELGDSALYLCASRSTGGPAGEQFFGPGTRLTVL.

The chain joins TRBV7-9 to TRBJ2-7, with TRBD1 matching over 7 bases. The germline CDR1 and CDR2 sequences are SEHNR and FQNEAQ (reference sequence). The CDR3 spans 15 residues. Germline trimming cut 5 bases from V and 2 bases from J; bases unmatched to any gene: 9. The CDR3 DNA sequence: TGTGCCAGCAGCCTCGACAGGGCGATGACCTACGAGCAGTACTTC. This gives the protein CASSLDRAMTYEQYF.

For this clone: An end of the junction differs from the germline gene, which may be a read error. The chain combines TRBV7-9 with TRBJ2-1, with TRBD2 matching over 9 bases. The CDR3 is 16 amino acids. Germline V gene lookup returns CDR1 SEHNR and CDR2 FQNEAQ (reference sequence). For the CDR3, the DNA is TGTGCTAGCAGCTTGAGATCAACTAGCGGGCACAATGAGCAGTTCTTC. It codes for CASSLRSTSGHNEQFF.

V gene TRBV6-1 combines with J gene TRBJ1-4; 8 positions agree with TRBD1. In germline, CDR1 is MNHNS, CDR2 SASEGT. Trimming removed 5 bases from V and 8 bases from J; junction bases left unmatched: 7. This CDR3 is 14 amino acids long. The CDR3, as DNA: TGTGCCAGCAGTCGCGACAGGGGCTCAGAAAAACTGTTTTTT. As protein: CASSRDRGSEKLFF.

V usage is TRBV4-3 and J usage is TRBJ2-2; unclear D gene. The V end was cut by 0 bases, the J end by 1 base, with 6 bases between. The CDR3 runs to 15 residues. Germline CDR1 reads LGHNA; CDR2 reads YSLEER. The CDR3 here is CASSQDSGNTGELFF. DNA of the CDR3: TGCGCCAGCAGCCAAGATTCCGGGAACACCGGGGAGCTGTTTTTT.

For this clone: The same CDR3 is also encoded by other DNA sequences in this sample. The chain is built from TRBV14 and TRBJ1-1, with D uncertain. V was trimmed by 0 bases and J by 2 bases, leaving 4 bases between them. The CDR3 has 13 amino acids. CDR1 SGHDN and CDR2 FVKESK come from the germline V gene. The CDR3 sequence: CASSQDPNTEAFF. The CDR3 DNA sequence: TGTGCCAGCAGCCAAGATCCAAACACTGAAGCTTTCTTT.

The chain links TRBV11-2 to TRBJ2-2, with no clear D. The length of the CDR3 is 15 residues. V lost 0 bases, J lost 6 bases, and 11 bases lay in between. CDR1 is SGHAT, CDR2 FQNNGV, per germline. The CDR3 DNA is TGTGCCAGCAGCTTAGAGTTCGGTCGGTCCGGGGAGCTGTTTTTT. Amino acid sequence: CASSLEFGRSGELFF.

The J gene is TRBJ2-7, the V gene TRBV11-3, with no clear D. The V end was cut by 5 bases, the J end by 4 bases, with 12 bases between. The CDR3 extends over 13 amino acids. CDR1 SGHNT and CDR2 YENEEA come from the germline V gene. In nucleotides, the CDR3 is TGTGCCAGCAGCCCAAGCTCGAATTACGAGCAGTACTTC. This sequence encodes CASSPSSNYEQYF.

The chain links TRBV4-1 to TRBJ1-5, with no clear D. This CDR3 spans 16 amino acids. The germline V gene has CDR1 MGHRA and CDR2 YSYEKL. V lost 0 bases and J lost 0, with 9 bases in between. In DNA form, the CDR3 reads TGCGCCAGCAGCCAAGAAGGATACGGTAGCAATCAGCCCCAGCATTTT. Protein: CASSQEGYGSNQPQHF.

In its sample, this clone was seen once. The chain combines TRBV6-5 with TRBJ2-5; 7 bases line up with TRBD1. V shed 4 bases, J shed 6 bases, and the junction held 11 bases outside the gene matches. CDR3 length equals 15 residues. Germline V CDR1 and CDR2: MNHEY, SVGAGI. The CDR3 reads CASSLSGQQGQTQYF. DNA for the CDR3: TGTGCCAGCAGTTTGTCGGGGCAACAGGGGCAGACCCAGTACTTC.

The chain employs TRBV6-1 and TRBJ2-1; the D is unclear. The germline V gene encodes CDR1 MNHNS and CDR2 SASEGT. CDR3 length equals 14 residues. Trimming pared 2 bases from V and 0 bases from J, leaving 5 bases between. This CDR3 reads CASSEQSSYNEQFF. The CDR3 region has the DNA TGTGCCAGCAGTGAACAGAGCTCCTACAATGAGCAGTTCTTC.

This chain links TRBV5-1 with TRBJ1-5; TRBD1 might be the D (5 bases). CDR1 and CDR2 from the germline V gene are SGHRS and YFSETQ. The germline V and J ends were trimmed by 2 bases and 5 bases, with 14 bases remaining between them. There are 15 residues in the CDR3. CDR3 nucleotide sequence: TGCGCCAGCAGCTTTTCCCCAGGGCTAGATCAGCCCCAGCATTTT. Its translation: CASSFSPGLDQPQHF. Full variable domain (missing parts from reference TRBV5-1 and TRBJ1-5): KAGVTQTPRYLIKTRGQQVTLSCSPISGHRSVSWYQQTPGQGLQFLFEYFSETQRNKGNFPGRFSGRQFSNSRSEMNVSTLELGDSALYLCASSFSPGLDQPQHFGDGTRLSIL.

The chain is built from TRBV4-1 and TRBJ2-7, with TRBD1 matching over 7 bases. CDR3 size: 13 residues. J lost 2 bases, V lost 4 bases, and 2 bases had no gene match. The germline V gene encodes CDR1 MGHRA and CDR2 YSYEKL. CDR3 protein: CASSRQGTYEQYF. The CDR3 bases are TGCGCCAGCAGCCGACAGGGAACCTACGAGCAGTACTTC.

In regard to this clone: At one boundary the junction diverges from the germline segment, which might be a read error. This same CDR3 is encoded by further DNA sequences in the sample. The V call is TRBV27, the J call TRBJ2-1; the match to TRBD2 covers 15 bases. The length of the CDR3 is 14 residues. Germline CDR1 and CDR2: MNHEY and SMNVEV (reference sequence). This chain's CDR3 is CASSLSGLAGGQFF. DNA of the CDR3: TGTGCCAGTAGTTTATCGGGACTAGCGGGAGGGCAGTTCTTC.

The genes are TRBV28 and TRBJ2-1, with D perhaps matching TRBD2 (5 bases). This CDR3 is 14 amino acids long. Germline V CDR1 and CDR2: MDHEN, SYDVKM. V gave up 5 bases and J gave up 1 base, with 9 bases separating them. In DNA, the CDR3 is TGTGCCAGCAGTAAGTGGGAGTCCTACAATGAGCAGTTCTTC. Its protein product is CASSKWESYNEQFF.